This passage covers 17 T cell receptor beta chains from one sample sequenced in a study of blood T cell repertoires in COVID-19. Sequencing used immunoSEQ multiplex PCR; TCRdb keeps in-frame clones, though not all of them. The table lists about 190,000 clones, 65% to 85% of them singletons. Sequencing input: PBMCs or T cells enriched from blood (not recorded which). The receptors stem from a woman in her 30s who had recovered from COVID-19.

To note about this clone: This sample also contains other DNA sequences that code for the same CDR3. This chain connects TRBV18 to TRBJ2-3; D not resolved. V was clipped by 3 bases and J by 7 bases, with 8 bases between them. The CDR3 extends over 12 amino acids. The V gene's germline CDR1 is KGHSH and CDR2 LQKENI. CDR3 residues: CASSPPENTQYF. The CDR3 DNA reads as TGTGCCAGCTCACCCCCTGAGAATACGCAGTATTTT.

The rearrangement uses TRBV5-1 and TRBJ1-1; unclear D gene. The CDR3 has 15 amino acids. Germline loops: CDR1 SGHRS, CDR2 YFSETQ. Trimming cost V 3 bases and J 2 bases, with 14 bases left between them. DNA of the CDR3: TGCGCCAGCAGCTCTACGCCAGGCGAAAACACTGAAGCTTTCTTT. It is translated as CASSSTPGENTEAFF.

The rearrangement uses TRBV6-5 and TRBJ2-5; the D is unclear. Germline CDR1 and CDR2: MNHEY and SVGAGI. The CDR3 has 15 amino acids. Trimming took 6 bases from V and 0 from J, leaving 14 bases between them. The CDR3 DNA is TGTGCCAGCAGCGACACCCAGAAGTACCAAGAGACCCAGTACTTC. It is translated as CASSDTQKYQETQYF.

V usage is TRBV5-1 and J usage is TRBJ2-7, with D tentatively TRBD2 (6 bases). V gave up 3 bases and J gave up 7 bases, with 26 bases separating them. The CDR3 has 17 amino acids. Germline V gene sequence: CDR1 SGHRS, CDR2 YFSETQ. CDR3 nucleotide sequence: TGCGCCAGCAGCTCTGGTTTTACTAGCTCCGGGATTTTGGAGCAGTACGTC. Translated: CASSSGFTSSGILEQYV.

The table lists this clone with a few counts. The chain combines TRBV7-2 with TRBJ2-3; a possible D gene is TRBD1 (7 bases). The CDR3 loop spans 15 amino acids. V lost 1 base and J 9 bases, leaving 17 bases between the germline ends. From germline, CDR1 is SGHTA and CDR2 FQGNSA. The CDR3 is CASSLGGTDRVTQYF. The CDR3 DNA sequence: TGTGCCAGCAGCTTAGGCGGGACAGACCGTGTGACGCAGTATTTT.

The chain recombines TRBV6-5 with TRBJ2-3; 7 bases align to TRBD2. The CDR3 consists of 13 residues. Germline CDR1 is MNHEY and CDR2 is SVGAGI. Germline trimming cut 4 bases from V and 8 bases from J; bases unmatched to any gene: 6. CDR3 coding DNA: TGTGCCAGCAGTTCCCCGTCGGGGGGTACGCAGTATTTT. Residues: CASSSPSGGTQYF.

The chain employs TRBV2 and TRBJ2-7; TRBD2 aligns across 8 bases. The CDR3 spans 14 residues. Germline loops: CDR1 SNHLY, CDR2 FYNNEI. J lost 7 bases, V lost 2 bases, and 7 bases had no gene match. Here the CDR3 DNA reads TGTGCCAGCAGTGAAAGCGGGAGATTGAGAGAGCAGTACTTC. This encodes CASSESGRLREQYF.

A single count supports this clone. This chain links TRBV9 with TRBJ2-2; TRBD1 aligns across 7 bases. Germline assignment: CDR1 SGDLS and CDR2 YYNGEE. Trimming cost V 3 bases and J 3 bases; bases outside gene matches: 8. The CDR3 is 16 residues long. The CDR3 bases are TGTGCCAGCAGCGCCCTCGGGACAGCTTACACCGGGGAGCTGTTTTTT. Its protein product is CASSALGTAYTGELFF.

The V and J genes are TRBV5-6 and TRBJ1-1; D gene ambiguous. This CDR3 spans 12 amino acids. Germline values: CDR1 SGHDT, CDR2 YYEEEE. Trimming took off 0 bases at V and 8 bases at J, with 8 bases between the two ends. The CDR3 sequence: CASSLGTVEAFF. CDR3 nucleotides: TGTGCCAGCAGCTTGGGTACGGTGGAAGCTTTCTTT.

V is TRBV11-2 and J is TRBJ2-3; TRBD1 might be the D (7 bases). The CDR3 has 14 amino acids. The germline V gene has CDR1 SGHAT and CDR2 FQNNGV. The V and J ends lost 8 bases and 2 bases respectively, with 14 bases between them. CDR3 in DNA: TGTGCCAGCTGGGGGGACAGAATCACAGATACGCAGTATTTT. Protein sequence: CASWGDRITDTQYF.

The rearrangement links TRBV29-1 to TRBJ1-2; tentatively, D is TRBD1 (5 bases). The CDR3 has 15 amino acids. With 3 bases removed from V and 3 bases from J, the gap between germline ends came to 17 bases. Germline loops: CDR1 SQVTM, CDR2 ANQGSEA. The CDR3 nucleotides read TGCAGCGTTGATGGCTCAGGGCTCTCATACTATGGCTACACCTTC. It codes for CSVDGSGLSYYGYTF.

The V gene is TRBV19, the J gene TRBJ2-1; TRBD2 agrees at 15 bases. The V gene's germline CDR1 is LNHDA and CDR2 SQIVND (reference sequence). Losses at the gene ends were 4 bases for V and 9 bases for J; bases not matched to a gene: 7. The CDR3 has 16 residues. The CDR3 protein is CASSTSGLAGGVEQFF. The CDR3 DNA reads TGTGCCAGTAGTACCTCGGGACTAGCGGGGGGTGTTGAGCAGTTCTTC.

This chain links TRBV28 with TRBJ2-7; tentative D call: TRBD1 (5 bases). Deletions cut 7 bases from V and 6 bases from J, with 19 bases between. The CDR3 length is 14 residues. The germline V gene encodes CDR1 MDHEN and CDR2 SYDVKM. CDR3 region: CASTPLPGNSEQYF. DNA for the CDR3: TGTGCCAGCACCCCCCTCCCAGGGAACTCCGAGCAGTACTTC.

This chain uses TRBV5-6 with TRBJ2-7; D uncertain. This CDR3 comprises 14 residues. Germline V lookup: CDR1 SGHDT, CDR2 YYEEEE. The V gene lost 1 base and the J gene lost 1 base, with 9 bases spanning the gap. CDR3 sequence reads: CASSLWSKSYEQYV. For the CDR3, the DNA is TGTGCCAGCAGCTTGTGGTCTAAATCCTACGAGCAGTACGTC.

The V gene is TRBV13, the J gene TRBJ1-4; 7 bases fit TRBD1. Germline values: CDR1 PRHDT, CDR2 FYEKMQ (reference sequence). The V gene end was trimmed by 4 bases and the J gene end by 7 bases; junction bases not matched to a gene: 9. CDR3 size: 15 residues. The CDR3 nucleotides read TGTGCCAGCAGCTCCGACAGGGTGAGCGGTGAAAAACTGTTTTTT. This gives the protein CASSSDRVSGEKLFF.

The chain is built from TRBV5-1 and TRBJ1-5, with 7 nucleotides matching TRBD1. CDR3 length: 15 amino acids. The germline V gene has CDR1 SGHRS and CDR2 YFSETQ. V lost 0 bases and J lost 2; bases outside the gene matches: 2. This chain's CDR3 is CASSLETGGNQPQHF. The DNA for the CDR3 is TGCGCCAGCAGCTTGGAAACAGGGGGCAATCAGCCCCAGCATTTT.

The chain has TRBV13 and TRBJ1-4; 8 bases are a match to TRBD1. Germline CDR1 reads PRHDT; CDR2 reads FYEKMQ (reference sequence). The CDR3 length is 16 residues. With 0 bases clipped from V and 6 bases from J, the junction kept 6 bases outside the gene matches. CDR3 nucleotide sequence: TGTGCCAGCAGCTTAGGCACAGGGGGGGGACATGAAAAACTGTTTTTT. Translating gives CASSLGTGGGHEKLFF. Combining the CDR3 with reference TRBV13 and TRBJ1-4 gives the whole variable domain AAGVIQSPRHLIKEKRETATLKCYPIPRHDTVYWYQQGPGQDPQFLISFYEKMQSDKGSIPDRFSAQQFSDYHSELNMSSLELGDSALYFCASSLGTGGGHEKLFFGSGTQLSVL.